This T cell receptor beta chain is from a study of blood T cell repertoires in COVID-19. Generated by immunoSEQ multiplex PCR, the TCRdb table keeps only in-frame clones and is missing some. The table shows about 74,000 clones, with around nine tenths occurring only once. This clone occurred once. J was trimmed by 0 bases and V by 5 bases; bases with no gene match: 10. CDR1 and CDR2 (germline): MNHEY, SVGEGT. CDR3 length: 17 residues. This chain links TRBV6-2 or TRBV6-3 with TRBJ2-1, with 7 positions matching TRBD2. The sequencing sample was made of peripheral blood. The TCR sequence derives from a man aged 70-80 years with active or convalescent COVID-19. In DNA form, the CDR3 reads TGTGCCAGCAGTCGCCCGAGGAGCGGGGCCTCCTACAATGAGCAGTTCTTC. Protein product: CASSRPRSGASYNEQFF.